A single T cell receptor beta chain is shown here with its context. Clones were sequenced by immunoSEQ multiplex PCR, and TCRdb holds only the in-frame ones, with some missing. The sample has some 130,000 clones, roughly 91% seen once. This entry belongs to a study of control samples from healthy donors and cancer patients. Sequencing was done on a sample of PBMCs. This sequence was found in a man aged 50-59 years with head and neck cancer.

DNA for the CDR3: TGTGCCAGCAGGACGTACCCCTACGAGCAGTACTTC. Translated: CASRTYPYEQYF. The genes are TRBV2 and TRBJ2-7; D is ambiguous. The CDR3 runs 12 residues. Trimming shortened V by 6 bases and J by 2 bases, and 8 bases separated the two germline ends. CDR1 is SNHLY, CDR2 FYNNEI, per germline.